These 22 T cell receptor beta chains were sequenced from one sample in a study of blood T cell repertoires in COVID-19. Assay used: immunoSEQ multiplex PCR; TCRdb lists only in-frame clones, some missing. Here the sample spans 100,000 to 120,000 clones, approximately 80% being singletons. Sequencing used peripheral blood. These receptors all come from a middle-aged woman with acute or convalescent COVID-19.

V and J are TRBV6-2 or TRBV6-3 and TRBJ1-2; TRBD1 aligns across 7 bases. Germline loops: CDR1 MNHEY, CDR2 SVGEGT. The junction had 15 bases not matched to a gene; V was cut back by 6 bases and J by 11 bases. The CDR3 runs to 14 residues. The CDR3 protein is CASSKAGTVIFYTF. The CDR3 nucleotides are TGTGCCAGCAGCAAAGCCGGGACAGTTATTTTTTACACCTTC.

This chain links TRBV7-9 with TRBJ1-3; no definite D call. Germline CDR1 reads SEHNR; CDR2 reads FQNEAQ (reference sequence). V gave up 1 base and J gave up 7 bases, with 8 bases separating them. The CDR3 extends over 13 amino acids. The CDR3: CASSLGPVNTIYF. CDR3 nucleotide sequence: TGTGCCAGCAGCTTAGGTCCTGTGAACACCATATATTTT.

The V and J genes are TRBV5-5 and TRBJ1-5; 8 positions agree with TRBD1. The V and J ends lost 4 bases and 7 bases, in that order; junction bases with no gene match: 10. CDR1 SGHKS and CDR2 YYEKEE come from the germline V gene (reference sequence). The CDR3 consists of 15 residues. CDR3 amino acids: CASSLGQALFQPQHF. The CDR3 DNA reads TGTGCCAGCAGCCTGGGACAGGCTTTATTCCAGCCCCAGCATTTT.

V gene TRBV11-2 combines with J gene TRBJ1-4, with TRBD1 as a possible D gene (5 bases). The V gene's germline CDR1 is SGHAT and CDR2 FQNNGV. The ends were cut back, 1 base at V and 9 bases at J, with 12 bases in the middle. The CDR3 runs 14 residues. CDR3 DNA: TGTGCCAGCAGCTTAGTCAGGGAAGCGAAAAAACTGTTTTTT. This encodes CASSLVREAKKLFF. The full variable domain, its missing parts supplied by reference TRBV11-2 and TRBJ1-4, is EAGVAQSPRYKIIEKRQSVAFWCNPISGHATLYWYQQILGQGPKLLIQFQNNGVVDDSQLPKDRFSAERLKGVDSTLKIQPAKLEDSAVYLCASSLVREAKKLFFGSGTQLSVL.

The V gene is TRBV5-1, the J gene TRBJ1-4; maybe TRBD1 (5 bases). CDR3 length: 14 residues. V lost 0 bases and J lost 7, with 10 bases in between. The germline V gene has CDR1 SGHRS and CDR2 YFSETQ. The CDR3 nucleotides are TGCGCCAGCAGCTTGGACCGTGGGGCTGAAAAACTGTTTTTT. Protein sequence: CASSLDRGAEKLFF.

This sequence joins TRBV18 and TRBJ1-5; no clear D. The ends were cut back, 3 bases at V and 5 bases at J, with 8 bases in the middle. The CDR3 contains 13 residues. Germline V CDR1 and CDR2: KGHSH, LQKENI. The CDR3: CASSPDGDQPQHF. DNA for the CDR3: TGTGCCAGCTCACCCGACGGAGATCAGCCCCAGCATTTT.

The CDR3 DNA follows: TGTGCCAGCATCCGGCAGGGAGGCACCGGGGAGCTGTTTTTT. It encodes CASIRQGGTGELFF. The rearrangement uses TRBV27 and TRBJ2-2; tentative D call: TRBD2 (6 bases). This CDR3 is built from 14 residues. Per the germline V gene, CDR1 is MNHEY and CDR2 is SMNVEV (reference sequence). The germline V and J ends were trimmed by 7 bases and 4 bases, with 13 bases remaining between them.

The V gene is TRBV9, the J gene TRBJ1-2; D call uncertain. The CDR3 extends over 15 amino acids. Trimming shortened V by 4 bases and J by 0 bases, and 13 bases separated the two germline ends. Germline values: CDR1 SGDLS, CDR2 YYNGEE. The CDR3 here is CASSPNTVANYGYTF. In DNA form, the CDR3 reads TGTGCCAGCAGCCCCAATACGGTAGCTAACTATGGCTACACCTTC.

CDR3: CASRSGTSSSYNSPLHF. The CDR3 DNA is TGTGCCAGCAGATCCGGGACTTCGAGCTCCTATAATTCACCCCTCCACTTT. The chain joins TRBV5-5 to TRBJ1-6; tentative D call: TRBD1 (5 bases). V gave up 5 bases and J gave up 0 bases, with 15 bases separating them. Germline V gene sequence: CDR1 SGHKS, CDR2 YYEKEE (reference sequence). The CDR3 length is 17 residues.

The chain couples TRBV6-5 to TRBJ1-2, with 7 bases identical to TRBD1. This CDR3 contains 14 residues. After removal of 8 bases from V and 4 bases from J, the junction contained 10 bases not matched to a gene. From germline, CDR1 is MNHEY and CDR2 SVGAGI. The CDR3 nucleotides read TGTGCCAGCTGCCCGGACAGGCGACCCTATGGCTACACCTTC. The encoded protein is CASCPDRRPYGYTF.

This clone was found a few times. V gene TRBV5-1 combines with J gene TRBJ1-3; D remains ambiguous. Trimming pared 5 bases from V and 0 bases from J, leaving 9 bases between. Germline V lookup: CDR1 SGHRS, CDR2 YFSETQ. The CDR3 contains 14 residues. CDR3 region: CASSEGASGNTIYF. CDR3 in DNA: TGCGCCAGCAGTGAGGGCGCCTCTGGAAACACCATATATTTT.

V is TRBV18 and J is TRBJ2-4; D remains ambiguous. The germline V and J ends were trimmed by 3 bases and 3 bases, with 15 bases remaining between them. The CDR3 is 16 residues long. The germline V gene has CDR1 KGHSH and CDR2 LQKENI. For the CDR3, the DNA is TGTGCCAGCTCACCTAATATAGGTACGGGCAAAAACATTCAGTACTTC. It yields the protein CASSPNIGTGKNIQYF. The complete variable domain, with remaining parts taken from reference TRBV18 and TRBJ2-4, reads NAGVMQNPRHLVRRRGQEARLRCSPMKGHSHVYWYRQLPEEGLKFMVYLQKENIIDESGMPKERFSAEFPKEGPSILRIQQVVRGDSAAYFCASSPNIGTGKNIQYFGAGTRLSVL.

This chain uses TRBV7-2 with TRBJ2-7, with 7 bases lining up with TRBD1. In germline, CDR1 is SGHTA, CDR2 FQGNSA. The trim removed 1 base at V and 3 bases at J, leaving 3 bases unmatched. CDR3 length: 14 amino acids. The CDR3 coding sequence is TGTGCCAGCAGCTTAGACAGGGGTGGCTACGAGCAGTACTTC. This encodes CASSLDRGGYEQYF.

This clone was counted between two and nine times. This CDR3 reads CASSRSSNQPQHF. The DNA of the CDR3 is TGTGCCAGCTCACGGAGCAGCAATCAGCCCCAGCATTTT. The chain combines TRBV18 with TRBJ1-5; D gene unclear. The CDR3 is 13 residues long. Per germline, CDR1 KGHSH and CDR2 LQKENI. V lost 4 bases and J lost 1, with 5 bases in between.

This CDR3 reads CASSLKGEGHGYTF. The CDR3 coding sequence is TGTGCCAGCAGCTTGAAGGGGGAAGGCCATGGCTACACCTTC. V is TRBV5-4 and J is TRBJ1-2; possibly TRBD1 for D (6 bases). Germline V gene sequence: CDR1 SGHNT, CDR2 YYREEE (reference sequence). The CDR3 has 14 amino acids. The V end was cut by 1 base, the J end by 6 bases, with 13 bases between.

The V call is TRBV5-1, the J call TRBJ1-2; 9 bases align to TRBD1. CDR3 length: 13 residues. Germline assignment: CDR1 SGHRS and CDR2 YFSETQ. V shed 7 bases, J shed 8 bases, and the junction held 9 bases outside the gene matches. The CDR3 sequence is CASREGDRAGYTF. CDR3 sequence (DNA): TGCGCCAGCCGAGAAGGGGACAGGGCCGGCTACACCTTC.

As DNA, the CDR3 is TGTGCCAGCAGCTTAGGTAGTAGGCGGGGGGGCACAGATACGCAGTATTTT. This translates into CASSLGSRRGGTDTQYF. The chain couples TRBV11-2 to TRBJ2-3, with 8 bases matching TRBD2. V trimming: 1 base; J trimming: 1 base; junction bases outside the gene matches: 7. Germline CDR1 is SGHAT and CDR2 is FQNNGV. The CDR3 extends over 17 amino acids. Drawing the rest from reference TRBV11-2 and TRBJ2-3, the complete variable domain is EAGVAQSPRYKIIEKRQSVAFWCNPISGHATLYWYQQILGQGPKLLIQFQNNGVVDDSQLPKDRFSAERLKGVDSTLKIQPAKLEDSAVYLCASSLGSRRGGTDTQYFGPGTRLTVL.

The chain is built from TRBV9 and TRBJ2-3, with 12 nucleotides matching TRBD2. The CDR3 has 15 amino acids. Germline values: CDR1 SGDLS, CDR2 YYNGEE. V shed 0 bases and J 6 bases; nucleotides not matched to a gene: 2. DNA for the CDR3: TGTGCCAGCAGCGTAGCCCTAGCGGGGGGGGATACGCAGTATTTT. Its protein product is CASSVALAGGDTQYF.

The CDR3 spells CASIESCGSGGWTSYEQYF. CDR3 coding DNA: TGTGCCAGTATAGAATCCTGTGGTAGCGGGGGGTGGACCTCCTACGAGCAGTACTTC. The rearrangement uses TRBV19 and TRBJ2-7; the match to TRBD2 covers 10 bases. This CDR3 spans 19 amino acids. The germline V gene encodes CDR1 LNHDA and CDR2 SQIVND (reference sequence). V trimming: 7 bases; J trimming: 0 bases; junction bases outside the gene matches: 18.

Only one count was recorded for this clone. The DNA of the CDR3 is TGTGCCAGCAGTACTAAATCGGGACAGGGGGCGAGAGGCTACACCTTC. It yields the protein CASSTKSGQGARGYTF. The chain uses TRBV2 and TRBJ1-2; TRBD1 aligns across 12 bases. V shed 5 bases, J shed 8 bases, and the junction held 12 bases outside the gene matches. The CDR3 length is 16 residues. CDR1 SNHLY and CDR2 FYNNEI come from the germline V gene. Complete variable domain (other parts from reference TRBV2 and TRBJ1-2): EPEVTQTPSHQVTQMGQEVILRCVPISNHLYFYWYRQILGQKVEFLVSFYNNEISEKSEIFDDQFSVERPDGSNFTLKIRSTKLEDSAMYFCASSTKSGQGARGYTFGSGTRLTVV.

The chain links TRBV11-2 to TRBJ2-6; 7 nucleotides agree with TRBD1. Germline V gives CDR1 SGHAT, CDR2 FQNNGV. The V segment lost 5 bases and the J segment 0 bases; nucleotides outside the gene matches: 4. CDR3 length equals 16 residues. CDR3 sequence reads: CASSNRQGSGANVLTF. The DNA for the CDR3 is TGTGCCAGCAGCAACCGACAGGGCTCTGGGGCCAACGTCCTGACTTTC.

This rearrangement joins TRBV3-1 (or the pseudogene TRBV3-2) to TRBJ2-3, with a tentative D call TRBD1 (5 bases). The CDR3 runs to 13 residues. V lost 4 bases to trimming and J lost 5 bases, with 10 bases between them. CDR1 is LGHDT, CDR2 YNNKEL, per germline (reference sequence). The CDR3: CASSPPQGDTQYF. CDR3 coding DNA: TGTGCCAGCAGCCCCCCCCAGGGAGATACGCAGTATTTT.